The T cell receptor (beta chain) under discussion was sequenced for a study of a mutant IDH1 vaccine in newly diagnosed glioma (dated by TCRdb to the early 2020s). Looking at the study overall: Of the approximately 30 treated patients, about 62% were male and about 40% were female, and a mean age of roughly 41 years was recorded. Prior to enrollment, patients had been given standard therapy consisting of radiotherapy alone, temozolomide alone, or radiochemotherapy with temozolomide, with the combination given to most patients. Six visits were used for peripheral blood collection: V03 (baseline), V05, V07, V10, V12 and V13. For exploratory analyses, around 23 treated patients had longitudinal TCRB deep sequencing done wherever samples were available. Broader findings and caveats from the paper: Vaccine-induced immune responses across multiple MHC alleles were detected in 80% to 95% of patients. According to the authors, sample limitations meant that analyses of patient blood samples could not be reproduced. Availability determined which PBMC samples were chosen for TCRB deep sequencing. Pseudoprogression seemed to be unrelated to changes in the top peripheral T cell clonotypes found by TCRB sequencing.

The time point tag for this specimen amounts to: baseline, week 1 (first vaccination visit). Sample treatment or condition, as interpreted from the label and publication: pre-vaccination baseline after standard-of-care therapy. All donors had newly diagnosed IDH1-mutant astrocytomas of WHO grade 3 or 4 that showed loss of nuclear ATRX. The samples were drawn from NOA16, a multicentre, single-arm, open-label phase I trial in Germany that tested a mutant IDH1 peptide vaccine in humans for the first time. For immunogenicity testing, the blood drawn at visit V03 was used as the baseline sample. Genomic DNA for TCRB sequencing was extracted from EDTA blood using the DNeasy Blood and Tissue Kit. Receptor libraries were prepared by the immunoSEQ multiplex PCR assay. Rearranged TCR beta chain sequences were amplified with the hsTCRB Kit following the manufacturer's protocol. TCRB libraries were sequenced on an Illumina MiSeq. Under the source paper's analysis protocol: The kit vendor's proprietary platform handled demultiplexing, trimming and gene mapping. In TCRdb, the immuneACCESS table is reduced to in-frame sequences with V and J assigned. These tables do not hold every clone; where another copy was compared, an unresolved V gene accounts for under half, and the others remain unexplained. Clonal size and the V and J genes are those of that table, whereas D and trimming came from the DNA. For this sample there are approximately 52,000 clones; about 83% appear just once. The ten largest clones add up to less than 2% of the sample.

This clone showed up just once. Its antigen has not been determined. Per-nucleotide qualities are absent, and no much larger clonotype sits a single base away. The germline V gene yields SQVTM for CDR1 and ANQGSEA for CDR2. The CDR3, from cysteine to phenylalanine, totals 15 residues. The only DNA kept is the CDR3, 45 bases in frame from the first base. V is shortened by 6 bases, J by 0 bases, and the region joining them spans 16 bases. The chain employs TRBV29-1 and TRBJ2-3; the D segment might be TRBD1 or TRBD2, since each matches 7 bases. This receptor was identified in a middle-aged woman with glioma. The sample in question was PBMCs, obtained from a glioma patient treated with radiotherapy, temozolomide or both. The DNA reads TGCAGCGTCGTAATCAGGGGGGGGAGCACAGATACGCAGTATTTT. Translated, it gives CSVVIRGGSTDTQYF.